These 8 T cell receptor beta chains were sequenced from one sample in a study of shared clonotypes between healthy human individuals. Terminally differentiated effector memory CD45RA+ cells were excluded from the naive CD8 cells, which were CD45RO-negative and positively selected for CCR7. Profiled with immunoSEQ multiplex PCR; TCRdb holds only in-frame clones, not every one. The sample holds approximately 2,200,000 clones; 85% to 95% are singletons and the top ten take 1.5% to 2%. The sample was naive CD8+ T cells from PBMCs. These receptors were collected from a man in his late teens or twenties in good health. Some clones in this sample may be carry-over from other donors' samples.

The CDR3 sequence: CASSERSVGTGFYYEQYF. The CDR3 region has the DNA TGTGCCAGTAGTGAGAGAAGTGTGGGGACAGGGTTCTACTACGAGCAGTACTTC. V gene TRBV19 combines with J gene TRBJ2-7; 9 bases are a match to TRBD1. CDR1 and CDR2 from the germline V gene are LNHDA and SQIVND (reference sequence). Germline trimming cut 5 bases from V and 3 bases from J; bases unmatched to any gene: 17. This CDR3 has 18 residues.

In its sample, this clone was seen once. The CDR3 coding sequence is TGCGCCAGCAGCCAAGAAGGAATCCCCGGAGGGCTCGGAAACACCATATATTTT. This gives the protein CASSQEGIPGGLGNTIYF. The chain carries TRBV4-1 and TRBJ1-3, with D uncertain. From germline, CDR1 is MGHRA and CDR2 YSYEKL. This CDR3 contains 18 residues. V was trimmed by 0 bases and J by 4 bases, leaving 19 bases between them.

This chain connects TRBV6-5 to TRBJ2-7, with a weak D call TRBD1 (6 bases). Trimming left V 5 bases short and J 5 bases short, with 19 bases between. Per the germline V gene, CDR1 is MNHEY and CDR2 is SVGAGI. The CDR3 runs to 15 residues. The CDR3 loop is CASSTGTSRYDEQYF. CDR3 sequence (DNA): TGTGCCAGCAGTACCGGGACATCCCGCTACGACGAGCAGTACTTC.

This sequence joins TRBV5-1 and TRBJ2-3; no definite D call. The V gene lost 3 bases and the J gene lost 6 bases, with 14 bases spanning the gap. The CDR3 contains 14 residues. The germline V gene has CDR1 SGHRS and CDR2 YFSETQ. The CDR3: CASSSGRLHDTQYF. The CDR3 DNA reads TGCGCCAGCAGCTCCGGGCGGCTCCACGATACGCAGTATTTT.

This clone was picked up a small number of times. The rearrangement uses TRBV13 and TRBJ1-1; TRBD1 agrees at 9 bases. Unmatched junction bases numbered 6, after V lost 5 bases and J lost 11 bases. Germline CDR1 and CDR2: PRHDT and FYEKMQ (reference sequence). This CDR3 is built from 12 residues. CDR3 in DNA: TGTGCCAGCAGCCTACAGGGGGCAGGGGCTTTCTTT. Protein sequence: CASSLQGAGAFF. Drawing the rest from reference TRBV13 and TRBJ1-1, the complete variable domain is AAGVIQSPRHLIKEKRETATLKCYPIPRHDTVYWYQQGPGQDPQFLISFYEKMQSDKGSIPDRFSAQQFSDYHSELNMSSLELGDSALYFCASSLQGAGAFFGQGTRLTVV.

CDR3 nucleotide sequence: TGTGCCAGCAGCTTGACAGGGGGCACCGGGGAGCTGTTTTTT. This translates into CASSLTGGTGELFF. The chain uses TRBV5-6 and TRBJ2-2; 8 positions agree with TRBD1. This CDR3 region has 14 residues. From germline, CDR1 is SGHDT and CDR2 YYEEEE. The trim removed 1 base at V and 4 bases at J, leaving 0 bases unmatched.

The rearrangement links TRBV19 to TRBJ2-2; D unclear. The CDR3 spans 13 residues. The V gene lost 6 bases and the J gene lost 2 bases, with 7 bases spanning the gap. Germline CDR1 is LNHDA and CDR2 is SQIVND (reference sequence). The CDR3: CASSLSNTGELFF. CDR3 sequence (DNA): TGTGCCAGTAGCCTGAGTAACACCGGGGAGCTGTTTTTT.

This chain connects TRBV30 to TRBJ2-7, with TRBD1 as a possible D gene (5 bases). V lost 4 bases, J lost 3 bases, and 13 bases lay in between. Germline V gene lookup returns CDR1 GTSNPN and CDR2 SVGIG (reference sequence). The CDR3 extends over 13 amino acids. The CDR3 protein is CAWTTQGNYEQYF. The DNA of the CDR3 is TGTGCCTGGACAACCCAGGGAAACTACGAGCAGTACTTC.